One and the same sample provided the 27 T cell receptor beta chains below, sequenced in a study of vaccination and CD4 T cells after COVID-19. Using its own MiXCR run on the PCR reads, TCRdb lists one record per CDR3 protein. The data hold just under 30,000 distinct CDR3 sequences, with approximately 49% observed a single time. The time point denotes: late sampling 161 to 241 days after vaccination in a few convalescent patients. The sample here was CD4+ T cells from blood, taken about 7 months after SARS-CoV-2 vaccination. The receptor set was obtained from a human donor who had recovered from COVID-19.

The gene calls are TRBV6-2 or TRBV6-3 and TRBJ2-7, with 11 bases matching TRBD2. Germline CDR1 reads MNHEY; CDR2 reads SVGEGT. The CDR3 consists of 14 residues. V lost 9 bases to trimming and J lost 3 bases; unmatched junction nucleotides: 7. The CDR3 DNA follows: TGTGCCAGTGGGAGACTAGCGGGATTCTACGAGCAGTACTTC. Translating gives CASGRLAGFYEQYF.

The chain links TRBV4-1 to TRBJ1-5; possible D gene TRBD1, 6 bases. CDR1 is MGHRA and CDR2 is YSYEKL in the germline V gene. V shed 0 bases and J shed 3 bases, with 18 bases lying between them. The CDR3 sequence is 18 residues long. In DNA form, the CDR3 reads TGCGCCAGCAGCCAAGAAAGTGGTTCCGAGGGGGTCAATCAGCCCCAGCATTTT. Its translation is CASSQESGSEGVNQPQHF.

The gene calls are TRBV6-1 and TRBJ1-1, with D possibly TRBD1 on 6 matching bases. This CDR3 contains 13 residues. Trimming removed 5 bases at V and 4 bases at J, with 11 bases between. Looked up from germline, CDR1 is MNHNS and CDR2 is SASEGT. The CDR3 region has the DNA TGTGCCAGCAGTCACAGGGAATTCACTGAAGCTTTCTTT. Translating gives CASSHREFTEAFF.

V gene TRBV27 combines with J gene TRBJ2-2; D remains unclear. CDR3 length equals 16 residues. The germline gives CDR1 MNHEY, CDR2 SMNVEV (reference sequence). V lost 3 bases to trimming and J lost 2 bases, with 13 bases between them. In DNA, the CDR3 is TGTGCCAGCAGTTTCCTGAGACCCGAAAACACCGGGGAGCTGTTTTTT. Translated: CASSFLRPENTGELFF.

This chain connects TRBV7-9 to TRBJ2-1; D uncertain. The ends were cut back, 1 base at V and 5 bases at J, with 3 bases in the middle. CDR1 is SEHNR and CDR2 is FQNEAQ in the germline V gene (reference sequence). The CDR3 is 12 residues long. The CDR3 sequence is CASSLDDNEQFF. CDR3 nucleotides: TGTGCCAGCAGCTTAGATGACAATGAGCAGTTCTTC.

This clonotype was picked up a small number of times. This chain connects TRBV20-1 to TRBJ1-6, with a weak D call TRBD1 (5 bases). With 5 bases removed from V and 6 bases from J, the gap between germline ends came to 14 bases. The CDR3 is 14 residues long. Germline CDR1 reads DFQATT; CDR2 reads SNEGSKA (reference sequence). The CDR3 sequence is CSAPTGTGNSPLHF. The DNA of the CDR3 is TGCAGTGCTCCTACCGGGACTGGTAATTCACCCCTCCACTTT.

The J gene is TRBJ1-5, the V gene TRBV7-9; 9 bases line up with TRBD1. The germline V gene encodes CDR1 SEHNR and CDR2 FQNEAQ (reference sequence). This CDR3 region has 14 residues. Germline trimming cut 5 bases from V and 7 bases from J; bases unmatched to any gene: 6. The CDR3 loop is CASSRQGDSQPQHF. In nucleotides, the CDR3 is TGTGCCAGCAGCCGACAGGGGGATAGCCAGCCCCAGCATTTT.

The rearrangement joins TRBV20-1 to TRBJ2-1, with TRBD2 identical over 9 bases. Per the germline V gene, CDR1 is DFQATT and CDR2 is SNEGSKA (reference sequence). The CDR3 has 14 amino acids. The trim removed 6 bases at V and 8 bases at J, leaving 11 bases unmatched. The CDR3 loop is CSADLSGSRDEQFF. The CDR3 DNA is TGCAGTGCCGACCTTAGCGGGAGTCGGGATGAGCAGTTCTTC.

This chain's CDR3 is CASSFRSSRTEAFF. In DNA form, the CDR3 reads TGTGCCAGCAGTTTTCGGAGCAGTCGGACTGAAGCTTTCTTT. This rearrangement joins TRBV28 to TRBJ1-1, with D unresolved. Per the germline V gene, CDR1 is MDHEN and CDR2 is SYDVKM. Trimming shortened V by 3 bases and J by 5 bases, and 13 bases separated the two germline ends. The CDR3 has 14 amino acids.

This clonotype was seen only a few times. V gene TRBV6-1 combines with J gene TRBJ2-5; 12 bases are a match to TRBD2. V was clipped by 7 bases and J by 1 base; unmatched bases: 7. Germline assignment: CDR1 MNHNS and CDR2 SASEGT. This CDR3 comprises 16 residues. The CDR3 here is CASTEGLAGTQETQYF. CDR3 coding DNA: TGTGCCAGCACCGAGGGACTAGCGGGTACCCAAGAGACCCAGTACTTC.

The chain links TRBV28 to TRBJ1-1; TRBD1 matches 7 bases. V was pared by 6 bases and J by 6 bases, with 16 bases of the junction left unmatched. Germline CDR1 MDHEN, CDR2 SYDVKM. CDR3 length: 16 residues. The CDR3, as DNA: TGTGCCAGCAGGGGCCTAGACAGGGCCAGAATGGCTGAAGCTTTCTTT. Protein: CASRGLDRARMAEAFF.

In the case of this clonotype: Compared with germline, one end of the junction differs, possibly owing to a read error. The chain uses TRBV6-2 or TRBV6-3 and TRBJ2-3; D ambiguous. The CDR3 is 15 amino acids. CDR1 and CDR2 (germline): MNHEY, SVGEGT. CDR3 coding DNA: TGTGTCAGCAGTTACACTCCAGACCGTCCAGATACGCAGTATTTT. Its translation: CVSSYTPDRPDTQYF.

V and J are TRBV7-2 and TRBJ2-3; 9 nucleotides align to TRBD1. CDR1 and CDR2 from the germline V gene are SGHTA and FQGNSA. CDR3 length: 15 residues. With 5 bases clipped from V and 3 bases from J, the junction kept 6 bases outside the gene matches. The DNA for the CDR3 is TGTGCCAGCAGCCAGGGACAGGGATTGACAGATACGCAGTATTTT. Its protein product is CASSQGQGLTDTQYF. Filled out from reference TRBV7-2 and TRBJ2-3, the complete variable domain reads GAGVSQSPSNKVTEKGKDVELRCDPISGHTALYWYRQSLGQGLEFLIYFQGNSAPDKSGLPSDRFSAERTGGSVSTLTIQRTQQEDSAVYLCASSQGQGLTDTQYFGPGTRLTVL.

The genes are TRBV4-1 and TRBJ2-7, with unresolved D. The ends were cut back, 2 bases at V and 3 bases at J, with 14 bases in the middle. CDR1 and CDR2 from the germline V gene are MGHRA and YSYEKL. The CDR3 has 15 amino acids. CDR3 coding DNA: TGCGCCAGCAGCCAACGGAGTCTAGAAGTCTACGAGCAGTACTTC. Protein product: CASSQRSLEVYEQYF.

The V call is TRBV21-1, the J call TRBJ2-3. TRBV21-1 is given as a pseudogene. CDR3 length: 14 amino acids. The CDR3 sequence is CASSRWTITDTQYF. The CDR3 nucleotides are TGTGCCAGCAGCCGATGGACTATCACAGATACGCAGTATTTT.

J is TRBJ2-5 and V is TRBV5-3; 7 bases are shared with TRBD1. TRBV5-3 is placed among ORFs of uncertain function. With 1 base clipped from V and 6 bases from J, the junction kept 9 bases outside the gene matches. This CDR3 region has 15 residues. The CDR3 DNA reads as TGTGCCAGAAGCTTGAGGCAGGGGGTGTGGAAGACCCAGTACTTC. Translated, it gives CARSLRQGVWKTQYF.

The chain has TRBV20-1 and TRBJ1-5; tentative D call: TRBD1 (5 bases). The CDR3 totals 16 residues. Trimming pared 1 base from V and 2 bases from J, leaving 15 bases between. In germline, CDR1 is DFQATT, CDR2 SNEGSKA (reference sequence). The CDR3 is CSARVPRVIGNQPQHF. The CDR3 coding sequence is TGCAGTGCTAGAGTCCCCAGGGTTATTGGCAATCAGCCCCAGCATTTT.

The genes are TRBV2 and TRBJ2-3; D is uncertain. CDR1 is SNHLY, CDR2 FYNNEI, per germline. The CDR3 length is 12 residues. V was clipped by 2 bases and J by 6 bases, with 6 bases between them. CDR3 bases: TGTGCCAGCAGTGAATCATCCGATACGCAGTATTTT. This translates into CASSESSDTQYF.

The gene calls are TRBV7-6 and TRBJ2-7; D is perhaps TRBD2 (6 bases). This CDR3 region has 15 residues. Germline CDR1 reads SGHVS; CDR2 reads FNYEAQ. The V and J ends lost 5 bases and 7 bases respectively, with 21 bases between them. The CDR3 region has the DNA TGTGCCAGCAGCCTCGCCGGGACTGACGTGGGAGAGCAGTACTTC. It specifies CASSLAGTDVGEQYF.

This clonotype was recorded once. The V call is TRBV2, the J call TRBJ2-7; D is possibly TRBD2 (6 bases). This CDR3 contains 14 residues. V dropped 6 bases and J dropped 0 bases, with 12 bases sitting between them. Per germline, CDR1 SNHLY and CDR2 FYNNEI. The chain's CDR3 is CASRRDLSSYEQYF. CDR3 coding DNA: TGTGCCAGCAGACGGGACTTGAGCTCCTACGAGCAGTACTTC.

This chain joins TRBV18 and TRBJ2-5; 7 bases line up with TRBD2. Losses at the gene ends were 2 bases for V and 2 bases for J; bases not matched to a gene: 8. Germline CDR1 is KGHSH and CDR2 is LQKENI. This CDR3 comprises 16 residues. CDR3 residues: CASSPRLAGGQETQYF. The CDR3 nucleotides read TGTGCCAGCTCACCAAGACTAGCTGGGGGGCAAGAGACCCAGTACTTC. The whole variable domain, remainder taken from reference TRBV18 and TRBJ2-5, is NAGVMQNPRHLVRRRGQEARLRCSPMKGHSHVYWYRQLPEEGLKFMVYLQKENIIDESGMPKERFSAEFPKEGPSILRIQQVVRGDSAAYFCASSPRLAGGQETQYFGPGTRLLVL.

Only a few counts were recorded for this clonotype. V usage is TRBV7-9 and J usage is TRBJ2-5; maybe TRBD1 (5 bases). The CDR3 is made up of 13 amino acids. The V gene lost 1 base and the J gene lost 7 bases, with 10 bases spanning the gap. Germline CDR1 reads SEHNR; CDR2 reads FQNEAQ (reference sequence). Here the CDR3 DNA reads TGTGCCAGCAGCTTAGGGTCAGGGCCGACCCAGTACTTC. It is translated as CASSLGSGPTQYF.

The J gene is TRBJ2-3, the V gene TRBV4-3; D unclear. This CDR3 comprises 14 residues. CDR1 and CDR2 (germline): LGHNA, YSLEER. Trimming removed 3 bases at V and 0 bases at J, with 7 bases between. CDR3 in DNA: TGCGCCAGCAGCCATGAGGACAGCACAGATACGCAGTATTTT. Protein sequence: CASSHEDSTDTQYF.

The rearrangement links TRBV28 to TRBJ1-5, with D tentatively TRBD1 (5 bases). Germline CDR1 reads MDHEN; CDR2 reads SYDVKM. Deletions cut 5 bases from V and 5 bases from J, with 13 bases between. The CDR3 is 14 amino acids. The CDR3 nucleotides are TGTGCCAGCAGTCAGGGTAGGGGATATCAGCCCCAGCATTTT. Its protein product is CASSQGRGYQPQHF.

As for this clonotype: A read error may be the cause here, since a much bigger clone is one base away. V gene TRBV6-2 or TRBV6-3 combines with J gene TRBJ2-3, with D perhaps TRBD2 (5 bases). The CDR3 is made up of 15 amino acids. Per germline, CDR1 MNHEY and CDR2 SVGEGT. The chain's CDR3 is CASSAGWEHTDAQYF. The DNA for the CDR3 is TGTGCCAGCAGTGCGGGCTGGGAGCACACAGATGCGCAGTATTTT.

This clonotype was seen a few times. J is TRBJ2-5 and V is TRBV28; 9 bases are shared with TRBD1. CDR1 and CDR2 (germline): MDHEN, SYDVKM. V shed 1 base and J 5 bases; nucleotides not matched to a gene: 8. The CDR3 covers 16 residues. The CDR3, as DNA: TGTGCCAGCAGTTTATCTTGGGACAGGGTCTGGGAGACCCAGTACTTC. Its protein is CASSLSWDRVWETQYF.

This chain uses TRBV20-1 with TRBJ2-2; 8 bases match TRBD1. Germline V CDR1 and CDR2: DFQATT, SNEGSKA (reference sequence). J gave up 4 bases and V 4 bases, and 8 bases lay outside the gene matches. The CDR3 sequence is 15 residues long. DNA of the CDR3: TGCAGTGCTACACTTCCGGGACAGGCCACCGGGGAGCTGTTTTTT. Its translation is CSATLPGQATGELFF.